This is a list of T cell receptor beta chains from one sample in a study of technical replicates of blood from a handful of donors. The assay was immunoSEQ multiplex PCR, and TCRdb's table has in-frame clones only and misses some. The table lists about 83,000 clones, around nine tenths of them singletons, with 0.25% in the top ten. The sample was T cells isolated from PBMCs. These receptors all come from a human donor in good health. Both conserved end residues are part of each CDR3. Each record gives: V gene, D gene, J gene, CDR3 protein, CDR3 DNA. The D gene is left open where the match is weak.

TRBV6-1	TRBD2	TRBJ2-2	CASSELASGSLITGELFF	TGTGCCAGCAGTGAATTAGCTAGCGGGAGTTTGATCACCGGGGAGCTGTTTTTT
TRBV6-5	TRBD1	TRBJ2-7	CASSYSGTGRYEQYF	TGTGCCAGCAGTTACTCCGGGACAGGACGATACGAGCAGTACTTC
TRBV6-5	TRBD1	TRBJ2-1	CASRLTGGSYNEQFF	TGTGCCAGCAGACTTACAGGGGGCTCCTACAATGAGCAGTTCTTC
TRBV14	-	TRBJ2-7	CASSRGDGRLTYEQYF	TGTGCCAGCAGCCGGGGAGACGGACGCCTTACCTACGAGCAGTACTTC
TRBV2	-	TRBJ2-5	CASKESETQYF	TGTGCCAGCAAGGAGTCAGAGACCCAGTACTTC
TRBV6-1	-	TRBJ2-7	CASSEVTTFYEQYF	TGTGCCAGCAGTGAGGTGACAACTTTTTACGAGCAGTACTTC
TRBV11-2	TRBD2	TRBJ2-7	CASSPPMTSGNPYEQYF	TGTGCCAGCAGCCCCCCAATGACTAGCGGGAATCCCTACGAGCAGTACTTC
TRBV7-9	TRBD1	TRBJ2-2	CASSSTLRDRNPNTGELFF	TGTGCCAGCAGCTCTACTTTACGGGACAGGAATCCGAACACCGGGGAGCTGTTTTTT
TRBV2	TRBD1	TRBJ2-5	CASSGQGTQYF	TGTGCCAGCAGTGGACAGGGCACCCAGTACTTC
TRBV4-1	-	TRBJ2-7	CASSSRLSYEQYF	TGCGCCAGCAGCTCCAGACTGTCCTACGAGCAGTACTTC
TRBV6-5	TRBD1	TRBJ1-6	CASSGTGPNSPLHF	TGTGCCAGCAGTGGGACAGGACCAAATTCACCCCTCCACTTT
TRBV15	-	TRBJ2-1	CATSRGLESGAYNEQFF	TGTGCCACCAGCAGAGGTTTGGAATCGGGAGCATACAATGAGCAGTTCTTC
TRBV6-1	-	TRBJ1-2	CASRLTEGGGYTF	TGTGCCAGCAGACTTACAGAAGGGGGTGGCTACACCTTC
TRBV11-2	TRBD1	TRBJ2-1	CASSPGQGKILNEQFF	TGTGCCAGCAGCCCCGGACAGGGAAAGATACTCAATGAGCAGTTCTTC